The 19 T cell receptor beta chains below come from one sample, sequenced in a study of T cells after yellow fever vaccination. TCRdb re-called the 5' RACE reads through MiXCR, storing one row per CDR3 protein. The sample shows some 600,000 distinct CDR3 sequences, approximately 16% of them seen only once. Sample: PBMCs, taken roughly 5 days after the first yellow fever vaccination. The receptors stem from a man younger than 35 who received the YFV17D yellow fever vaccine.

This clonotype was counted a few times. The chain recombines TRBV6-2 or TRBV6-3 with TRBJ1-1; D gene ambiguous. This CDR3 has 13 amino acids. V dropped 6 bases and J dropped 4 bases, with 12 bases sitting between them. The germline CDR1 and CDR2 sequences are MNHEY and SVGEGT. The CDR3 here is CASSPDWITEAFF. The CDR3 DNA sequence: TGTGCCAGCAGCCCCGACTGGATCACTGAAGCTTTCTTT.

The rearrangement uses TRBV20-1 and TRBJ1-2; 9 positions agree with TRBD1. The CDR3 runs to 14 residues. Per the germline V gene, CDR1 is DFQATT and CDR2 is SNEGSKA (reference sequence). Unmatched junction bases numbered 4, after V lost 0 bases and J lost 5 bases. The CDR3 loop is CSARDWTGAYGYTF. The CDR3 coding sequence is TGCAGTGCTAGAGATTGGACAGGGGCTTATGGCTACACCTTC.

The table lists this clonotype with a few counts. This chain joins TRBV6-2 or TRBV6-3 and TRBJ2-3; D might be TRBD2 (6 bases). V gave up 6 bases and J gave up 9 bases, with 16 bases separating them. The CDR3 covers 13 residues. The germline V gene has CDR1 MNHEY and CDR2 SVGEGT. The CDR3 bases are TGTGCCAGCAGGCTCACTACCGCGGGGACGCAGTATTTT. Translation gives CASRLTTAGTQYF.

This clonotype appeared a few times. The chain is built from TRBV4-1 and TRBJ1-2; maybe TRBD1 (6 bases). This CDR3 contains 15 residues. Germline V gene data show CDR1 as MGHRA and CDR2 as YSYEKL. Trimming stripped 4 bases from V and 4 bases from J, with 16 bases between. In nucleotides, the CDR3 is TGCGCCAGCAGCCCTAACAGGGAGGGATTCTATGGCTACACCTTC. It codes for CASSPNREGFYGYTF.

This clonotype appeared a few times. The chain recombines TRBV3-1 with TRBJ2-7; D call uncertain. Germline lookup yields CDR1 LGHDT and CDR2 YNNKEL (reference sequence). This CDR3 region has 13 residues. Trimming took 4 bases from V and 1 from J, leaving 8 bases between them. CDR3 sequence: CASSRPTSYEQYF. The CDR3 DNA reads as TGTGCCAGCAGCCGCCCTACTTCCTACGAGCAGTACTTC.

This rearrangement joins TRBV19 to TRBJ2-7; a weak D match, TRBD1 (6 bases). The germline gives CDR1 LNHDA, CDR2 SQIVND (reference sequence). CDR3 size: 13 residues. V was pared by 3 bases and J by 3 bases, with 9 bases between. CDR3 sequence (DNA): TGTGCCAGTAGTATTACGACAGGCTACGAGCAGTACGTC. Its translation is CASSITTGYEQYV.

The chain recombines TRBV20-1 with TRBJ1-5, with TRBD1 identical over 7 bases. The CDR3 is made up of 17 amino acids. The V and J ends lost 0 bases and 0 bases, in that order; junction bases with no gene match: 8. The germline V gene has CDR1 DFQATT and CDR2 SNEGSKA (reference sequence). The CDR3 coding sequence is TGCAGTGCTAGAGACCCCAGACAGGGCAATAGCAATCAGCCCCAGCATTTT. This gives the protein CSARDPRQGNSNQPQHF.

The rearrangement joins TRBV6-6 to TRBJ2-7, with 8 bases that match TRBD1. The germline V gene has CDR1 MNHNY and CDR2 SVGAGI (reference sequence). This CDR3 spans 13 amino acids. Germline trimming cut 5 bases from V and 5 bases from J; bases unmatched to any gene: 5. The CDR3 sequence is CASSTRTGNEQYV. In DNA, the CDR3 is TGTGCCAGCAGTACCCGGACAGGGAACGAGCAGTACGTC.

This clonotype was seen a few times. V gene TRBV6-1 combines with J gene TRBJ2-3; TRBD2 matches at 9 bases. The CDR3 covers 19 residues. Germline CDR1 is MNHNS and CDR2 is SASEGT. Germline trimming cut 6 bases from V and 6 bases from J; bases unmatched to any gene: 22. CDR3 DNA: TGTGCCAGCAGCCAAGGGGCGGGAGTGCGGGGGGGTTCGAGGGATACGCAGTATTTT. Translation gives CASSQGAGVRGGSRDTQYF.

This clonotype was seen a few times. V usage is TRBV15 and J usage is TRBJ2-2; no reliable D call. Germline V CDR1 and CDR2: LNHNV, YYDKDF (reference sequence). V lost 2 bases, J lost 8 bases, and 6 bases lay in between. This CDR3 contains 12 residues. This chain's CDR3 is CATSRQTGELFF. CDR3 nucleotides: TGTGCCACCAGCAGACAGACAGGGGAGCTGTTTTTT.

This clonotype was detected a few times. The V call is TRBV28, the J call TRBJ2-1; D is possibly TRBD2 (5 bases). The CDR3 totals 15 residues. The germline V and J ends were trimmed by 7 bases and 8 bases, with 21 bases remaining between them. Germline CDR1 and CDR2: MDHEN and SYDVKM. The CDR3 here is CASIPRGEFGDEQFF. DNA for the CDR3: TGTGCCAGCATTCCTCGTGGGGAGTTTGGCGATGAGCAGTTCTTC.

The rearrangement joins TRBV19 to TRBJ1-5, with D uncertain. V was pared by 5 bases and J by 0 bases, with 11 bases between. Per germline, CDR1 LNHDA and CDR2 SQIVND (reference sequence). The CDR3 runs 15 residues. In DNA form, the CDR3 reads TGTGCCAGTAGTCCACGGATTTATAGCAATCAGCCCCAGCATTTT. Translating it yields CASSPRIYSNQPQHF.

V and J are TRBV14 and TRBJ1-4; D possibly corresponds to TRBD1 (6 bases). The V and J ends lost 0 bases and 13 bases respectively, with 12 bases between them. Germline V gene sequence: CDR1 SGHDN, CDR2 FVKESK. The CDR3 covers 13 residues. As DNA, the CDR3 is TGTGCCAGCAGCCAAGAAAGGGGGTTGAGACTGTTTTTT. Translation: CASSQERGLRLFF.

This chain connects TRBV12-3 or TRBV12-4 to TRBJ1-6; 7 positions match TRBD1. V shed 7 bases and J 5 bases; nucleotides not matched to a gene: 5. CDR3 size: 14 residues. For the CDR3, the DNA is TGTGCCAGCACCCAGGGGGTTCATAATTCACCCCTCCACTTT. Its protein product is CASTQGVHNSPLHF.

V is TRBV27 and J is TRBJ1-5; D possibly corresponds to TRBD1 (6 bases). This CDR3 is built from 13 residues. The V gene lost 5 bases and the J gene lost 9 bases, with 14 bases spanning the gap. The germline gives CDR1 MNHEY, CDR2 SMNVEV (reference sequence). This CDR3 reads CASSPTGSTPQHF. CDR3 nucleotides: TGTGCCAGCAGTCCAACAGGGTCGACGCCCCAGCATTTT.

The chain links TRBV19 to TRBJ1-1; TRBD1 matches 8 bases. The CDR3 is 13 residues long. Germline CDR1 is LNHDA and CDR2 is SQIVND (reference sequence). With V trimmed by 6 bases and J by 7 bases, 7 bases remained unmatched. CDR3 nucleotide sequence: TGTGCCAGTAGCCGGACAGGGAATCGTGAAGCTTTCTTT. It encodes CASSRTGNREAFF.

V is TRBV30 and J is TRBJ2-7; D perhaps matches TRBD1 (5 bases). Germline V gives CDR1 GTSNPN, CDR2 SVGIG (reference sequence). This CDR3 is 14 amino acids long. Between the trimmed V and J ends, which lost 1 base and 2 bases, there was a span of 12 bases. CDR3 in amino acids: CAWSEGVPTYEQYF. In DNA, the CDR3 is TGTGCCTGGAGTGAAGGGGTACCCACCTACGAGCAGTACTTC.

This clonotype was counted between two and nine times. The chain links TRBV28 to TRBJ2-2, with unresolved D. Germline lookup yields CDR1 MDHEN and CDR2 SYDVKM. This CDR3 comprises 11 residues. V gave up 1 base and J gave up 9 bases, with 3 bases separating them. The CDR3 DNA reads as TGTGCCAGCAGTTTATCGAGGGAGCTGTTTTTT. Translation gives CASSLSRELFF.

This clonotype was seen only a few times. The gene calls are TRBV7-9 and TRBJ1-2; D is ambiguous. The V and J ends lost 2 bases and 4 bases respectively, with 8 bases between them. The CDR3 extends over 13 amino acids. Per the germline V gene, CDR1 is SEHNR and CDR2 is FQNEAQ (reference sequence). The CDR3 DNA reads as TGTGCCAGCAGCTTACTTGACCCCTATGGCTACACCTTC. Its translation is CASSLLDPYGYTF.